This T cell receptor beta chain is from a study of T cells in Graves' hyperthyroidism and ophthalmopathy. Study-wide background: Peripheral blood was secured at the point of initial diagnosis, before any treatment. Study-level results: Most expanded thyroid clonotypes above 0.001 recurred in blood. The model's output predicted ophthalmopathy at a median of about 6.5 months prior to onset.

Patients aged 18 to 65 with hyperthyroidism were newly diagnosed, with duration under 2 months. This clonotype was counted only a few times. Its antigen is unidentified. Regions amplified from RNA transcripts were the TCR beta CDR3 regions. Researchers ran a first-round RT-PCR on the TCR CDR3 using the HTBI primer set. TCRdb re-analysed the multiplex PCR reads in MiXCR, keeping a single row per CDR3 protein. The table has about 580,000 distinct CDR3 sequences, about 15% seen once. This CDR3 has 17 amino acids. The trim removed 2 bases at V and 4 bases at J, leaving 10 bases unmatched. Germline CDR1 and CDR2: MDHEN and SYDVKM.

The rearrangement joins TRBV28 to TRBJ2-3; 9 bases map to TRBD2. The sequenced sample was blood. This TCR was sampled from a woman aged 25 to 45 with Graves' hyperthyroidism that later progressed to Graves' ophthalmopathy. CDR3 residues: CASSLNLIAGVSDTQYF. CDR3 coding DNA: TGTGCCAGCAGTTTAAATCTGATAGCGGGAGTCTCAGATACGCAGTATTTT.